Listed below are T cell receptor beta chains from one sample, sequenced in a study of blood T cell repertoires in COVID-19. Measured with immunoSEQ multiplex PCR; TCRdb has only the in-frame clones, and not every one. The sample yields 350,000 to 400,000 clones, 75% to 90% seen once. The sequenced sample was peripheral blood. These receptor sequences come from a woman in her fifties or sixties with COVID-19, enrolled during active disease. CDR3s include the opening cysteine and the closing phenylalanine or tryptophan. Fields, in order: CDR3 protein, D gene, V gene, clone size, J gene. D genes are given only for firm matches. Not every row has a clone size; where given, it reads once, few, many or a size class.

CDR3: CASSYSSNSLGGAFF; D: -; V: TRBV6-5; size: -; J: TRBJ1-1
CDR3: CASSSRQLVNEKLFF; D: -; V: TRBV5-5; size: -; J: TRBJ1-4
CDR3: CASSMGAGRNYGYTF; D: -; V: TRBV19; size: -; J: TRBJ1-2
CDR3: CASAGGEWEKLFF; D: -; V: TRBV19; size: once; J: TRBJ1-4
CDR3: CASSLGQGEYYGYTF; D: TRBD1; V: TRBV7-8; size: -; J: TRBJ1-2
CDR3: CASSPRASAKNIQYF; D: -; V: TRBV7-9; size: -; J: TRBJ2-4
CDR3: CASRLAKSGTPSSYNEQFF; D: -; V: TRBV12-2; size: -; J: TRBJ2-1
CDR3: CASSYSTRGDNSPLHF; D: -; V: TRBV6-2/TRBV6-3; size: -; J: TRBJ1-6
CDR3: CASSESLAGPSYEQYF; D: TRBD2; V: TRBV2; size: -; J: TRBJ2-7
CDR3: CASSLGGGSYNEQFF; D: TRBD2; V: TRBV7-7; size: -; J: TRBJ2-1
CDR3: CASSLIRGNEQYF; D: -; V: TRBV27; size: -; J: TRBJ2-7
CDR3: CASRVQGNTEAFF; D: -; V: TRBV28; size: -; J: TRBJ1-1
CDR3: CASSLPGDRGLTDTQYF; D: TRBD1; V: TRBV28; size: -; J: TRBJ2-3
CDR3: CASSRRQGLYNQPQHF; D: TRBD1; V: TRBV5-5; size: -; J: TRBJ1-5
CDR3: CASSLVGTVDYGYTF; D: TRBD1; V: TRBV5-1; size: -; J: TRBJ1-2
CDR3: CASSLTGTRGNQPQHF; D: -; V: TRBV27; size: -; J: TRBJ1-5
CDR3: CASSPTGEGLRETQYF; D: TRBD2; V: TRBV11-1; size: -; J: TRBJ2-5
CDR3: CASTSYSSGGTDTQYF; D: TRBD2; V: TRBV7-8; size: -; J: TRBJ2-3
CDR3: CATQAENTIYF; D: -; V: TRBV6-6; size: -; J: TRBJ1-3
CDR3: CAWSVEWHRGVNYGYTF; D: TRBD1; V: TRBV30; size: -; J: TRBJ1-2
CDR3: CASSPSDNEQFF; D: -; V: TRBV6-2/TRBV6-3; size: -; J: TRBJ2-1
CDR3: CASSIKTGELFF; D: -; V: TRBV19; size: -; J: TRBJ2-2
CDR3: CAWAGTSVNEQFF; D: TRBD2; V: TRBV30; size: -; J: TRBJ2-1
CDR3: CASSFGDRPYGYTF; D: TRBD1; V: TRBV11-2; size: -; J: TRBJ1-2
CDR3: CVSRTGTNYGYTF; D: TRBD1; V: TRBV29-1; size: -; J: TRBJ1-2
CDR3: CASSLLGAQNIQYF; D: -; V: TRBV7-9; size: -; J: TRBJ2-4
CDR3: CASSQVSGGVQETQYF; D: TRBD2; V: TRBV4-1; size: -; J: TRBJ2-5
CDR3: CASSSSPGVPLYGYTF; D: -; V: TRBV7-2; size: -; J: TRBJ1-2
CDR3: CASSHRTSGGASYNEQFF; D: TRBD2; V: TRBV9; size: once; J: TRBJ2-1
CDR3: CASRGQGATNEKLFF; D: TRBD1; V: TRBV7-9; size: few; J: TRBJ1-4
CDR3: CASSQGGTGDYYSPLHF; D: TRBD1; V: TRBV3-1/TRBV3-2; size: once; J: TRBJ1-6